This T cell receptor (beta chain) appears in the sequencing data of a study of T cells expressing NK-cell markers (dated by TCRdb to the early 2020s). About the study as a whole: Three sorted T-cell subsets (CD3+CD56+NKG2C+, CD3+CD56+NKG2C- and CD3+CD56-NKG2C+) from about 8 donors had their TCR beta-chain repertoires profiled. The study sequenced eight donors, all healthy volunteers chosen at random: three men and five women. The libraries were sequenced on Illumina HiSeq 2000/2500, MiSeq or NextSeq, producing 2 x 150 bp reads. Among the eight sequenced donors, seven were HCMV-seropositive and one was HCMV-seronegative. Broader findings and caveats from the paper: Those dominant clonotypes were again the most abundant among CD3+CD56-NKG2C+ cells in a few donors, at about 25-60.1%. It remained unclear whether the expanded NKG2C-expressing T cell clones were specific for HCMV antigens. For more than 5 donors, the dominant CD3+CD56+NKG2C+ clonotypes were among the top 10 CD8+ clonotypes and accounted for about 1.0-8% of CD8+ T cells.

A commercial ELISA kit detecting HCMV-specific IgG in serum was used to determine HCMV serostatus. Peripheral blood mononuclear cells were isolated from blood by Ficoll density gradient centrifugation. On this clonotype itself: Its antigen is not yet known.

The germline V gene provides CDR1 SGHVS and CDR2 FNYEAQ. The CDR3, from cysteine to phenylalanine, totals 14 residues. DNA is not recorded here. Sequencing took place on an Illumina HiSeq 2000. 5'RACE template switching, by which a universal primer site and unique molecular identifiers were added, was used to make TCR beta cDNA libraries. Priming for cDNA synthesis came from the TCR beta constant segment, and two successive PCR amplification steps followed. As for how the authors treated the data: MIGEC was used to demultiplex reads and group the reads by UMI, and MiTCR was used to assemble and quantify clonotypes. To remove erroneous sequences, TCR cDNA sequences were retained only when supported by two or more reads. The tcR package was used for downstream repertoire analysis, with clonotypes matched between fractions based on CDR3 nucleotide sequence plus V segment. Antigen specificity was annotated against VDJdb with VDJmatch, allowing one amino acid substitution in CDR3. Through TCRdb reprocessing, the reads give one entry per CDR3 protein sequence; DNA is omitted. TCRdb's processing, not the study's, gives the V and J calls here. The table for this sample shows about 150,000 distinct CDR3 sequences. Jointly, the top ten make up 37% of the sample.

Specimen: blood T cells: a sorted CD56 or NKG2C T cell subset, CD4+ or CD8+ T cells, or bulk PBMC T cells (not recorded which). This TCR was sampled from a woman aged 45-60 years in good health. Donor details come from another sample of the same person, matched by shared clones. The chain is assembled from TRBV7-6 and TRBJ1-6. This receptor has the CDR3 CASSSRGENSPLHF.